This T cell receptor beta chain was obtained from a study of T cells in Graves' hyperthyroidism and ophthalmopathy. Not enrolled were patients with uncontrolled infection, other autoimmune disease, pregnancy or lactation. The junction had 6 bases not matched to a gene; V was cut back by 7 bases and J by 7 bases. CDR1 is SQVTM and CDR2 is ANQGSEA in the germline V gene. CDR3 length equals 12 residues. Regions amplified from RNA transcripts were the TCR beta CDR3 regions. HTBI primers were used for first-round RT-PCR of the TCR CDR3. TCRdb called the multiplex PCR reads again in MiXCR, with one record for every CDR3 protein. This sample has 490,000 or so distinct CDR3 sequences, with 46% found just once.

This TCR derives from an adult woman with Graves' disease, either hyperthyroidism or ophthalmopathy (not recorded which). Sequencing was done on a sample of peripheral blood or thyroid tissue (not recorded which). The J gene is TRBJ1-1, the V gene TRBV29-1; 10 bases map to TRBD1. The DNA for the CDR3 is TGCAGCGCCGAGACAGGGGGCGGTGAAGCTTTCTTT. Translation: CSAETGGGEAFF. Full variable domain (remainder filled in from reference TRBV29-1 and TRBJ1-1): SAVISQKPSRDICQRGTSLTIQCQVDSQVTMMFWYRQQPGQSLTLIATANQGSEATYESGFVIDKFPISRPNLTFSTLTVSNMSPEDSSIYLCSAETGGGEAFFGQGTRLTVV.